A single count supports the clone carrying this T cell receptor (beta chain). Its target is unknown. This CDR3 contains 15 residues. Germline V gene data show CDR1 as MNHNS and CDR2 as SASEGT. Trimming cost V 5 bases and J 2 bases; bases outside gene matches: 5. The record originates from a study of shared clonotypes between healthy human individuals. Study results and limitations: Clonotypes not shared had lower generation probabilities than those common to all four donors.

Donors had no recently reported acute infections or vaccinations and were HIV-negative. Tens of thousands of T cell genomes (around 200 ng DNA) went into each sorted-subset replicate. Generated by immunoSEQ multiplex PCR, the TCRdb table keeps only in-frame clones and is missing some. Seen here are a few million clones, 92% observed once, and the top ten hold approximately 0.39%. The TCR originated in a man aged 18 to 30 in good health. Some clones in this sample may be carry-over from other donors' samples. This chain uses TRBV6-1 with TRBJ1-3, with 8 positions matching TRBD1. The sequenced material came from naive CD4+ T cells from PBMCs. The subset denotes: CD45RA+ positively selected. CDR3 loop: CASSWDRSPGNTIYF. The CDR3 DNA is TGTGCCAGCAGTTGGGACAGGTCGCCTGGAAACACCATATATTTT.